This T cell receptor (beta chain) emerged from a study of identical twins. General study points: Without tracking the same donors, conclusions rested on cross-sectional statistical analysis. Recombination models fit unrelated individuals' TCR alpha sharing but underestimated twins'.

TCRdb itself ran the 5' RACE reads through MiXCR, one entry per CDR3 protein. The sample lists more than 650,000 distinct CDR3 sequences; 6.1% were seen once. This clonotype was detected many times. What it recognizes is unknown. The TCR was taken from a man younger than 35 in good health. The sample taken for sequencing was naive T cells sorted from blood.

CDR3 nucleotides: TGCAGTGCGGCAGGGGCCACCGGGGAGCTGTTTTTT. Protein product: CSAAGATGELFF. This chain links TRBV20-1 with TRBJ2-2, with D possibly matching TRBD1 (6 bases). The CDR3 has 12 residues. The V and J ends lost 6 bases and 4 bases respectively, with 9 bases between them. Germline V gives CDR1 DFQATT, CDR2 SNEGSKA (reference sequence).